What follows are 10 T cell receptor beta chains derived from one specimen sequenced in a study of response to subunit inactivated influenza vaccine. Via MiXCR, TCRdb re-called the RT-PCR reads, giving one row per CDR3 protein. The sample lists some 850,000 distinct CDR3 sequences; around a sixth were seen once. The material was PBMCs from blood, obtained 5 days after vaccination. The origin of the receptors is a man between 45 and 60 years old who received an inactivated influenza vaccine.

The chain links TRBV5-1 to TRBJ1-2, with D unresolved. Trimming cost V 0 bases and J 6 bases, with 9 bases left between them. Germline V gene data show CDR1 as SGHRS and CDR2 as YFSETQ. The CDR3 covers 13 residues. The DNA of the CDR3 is TGCGCCAGCAGCTTGGGGGCTCCTGATGGCTACACCTTC. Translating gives CASSLGAPDGYTF.

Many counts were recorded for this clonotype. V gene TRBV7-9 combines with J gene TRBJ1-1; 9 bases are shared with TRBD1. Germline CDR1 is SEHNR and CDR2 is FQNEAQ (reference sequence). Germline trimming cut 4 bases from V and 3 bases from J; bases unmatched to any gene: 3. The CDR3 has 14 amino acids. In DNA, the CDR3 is TGTGCCAGCAGCTACGGACAGGGGTACACTGAAGCTTTCTTT. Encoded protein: CASSYGQGYTEAFF. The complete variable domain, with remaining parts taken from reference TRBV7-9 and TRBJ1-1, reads DTGVSQNPRHKITKRGQNVTFRCDPISEHNRLYWYRQTLGQGPEFLTYFQNEAQLEKSRLLSDRFSAERPKGSFSTLEIQRTEQGDSAMYLCASSYGQGYTEAFFGQGTRLTVV.

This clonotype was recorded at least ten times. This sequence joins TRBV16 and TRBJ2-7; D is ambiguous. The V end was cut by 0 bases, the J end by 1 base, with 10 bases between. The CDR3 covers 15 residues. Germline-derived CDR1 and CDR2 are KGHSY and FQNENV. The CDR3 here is CASSQSRASSYEQYF. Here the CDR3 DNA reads TGTGCCAGCAGCCAATCTCGGGCAAGTTCCTACGAGCAGTACTTC.

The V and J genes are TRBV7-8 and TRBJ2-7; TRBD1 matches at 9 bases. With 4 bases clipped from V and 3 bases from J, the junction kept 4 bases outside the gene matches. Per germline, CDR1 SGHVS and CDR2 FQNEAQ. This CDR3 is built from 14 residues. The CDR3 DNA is TGTGCCAGCAGCTACTGGACAGGGGACTACGAGCAGTACTTC. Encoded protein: CASSYWTGDYEQYF.

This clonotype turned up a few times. CDR3 nucleotides: TGTGCCAGCAGGTTCGGGACGTCGAACACCGGGGAGCTGTTTTTT. This codes for CASRFGTSNTGELFF. The V gene is TRBV7-2, the J gene TRBJ2-2; D assignment may be TRBD1 or TRBD2 (5 bases each). The CDR3 sequence is 15 residues long. Trimming took off 6 bases at V and 0 bases at J, with 11 bases between the two ends. Looked up from germline, CDR1 is SGHTA and CDR2 is FQGNSA.

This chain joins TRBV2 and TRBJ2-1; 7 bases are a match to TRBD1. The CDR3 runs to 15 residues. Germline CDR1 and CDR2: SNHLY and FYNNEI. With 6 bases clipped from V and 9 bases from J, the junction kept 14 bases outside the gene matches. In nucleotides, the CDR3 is TGTGCCAGCAGACCTGACAGGGTGTCATGGGGTGAGCAGTTCTTC. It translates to CASRPDRVSWGEQFF.

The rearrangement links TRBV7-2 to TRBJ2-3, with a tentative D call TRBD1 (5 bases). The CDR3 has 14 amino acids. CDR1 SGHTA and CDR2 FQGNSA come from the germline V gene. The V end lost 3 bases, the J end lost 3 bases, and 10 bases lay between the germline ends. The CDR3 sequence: CASSFRVGTDTQYF. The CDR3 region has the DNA TGTGCCAGCAGCTTCAGGGTAGGAACAGATACGCAGTATTTT.

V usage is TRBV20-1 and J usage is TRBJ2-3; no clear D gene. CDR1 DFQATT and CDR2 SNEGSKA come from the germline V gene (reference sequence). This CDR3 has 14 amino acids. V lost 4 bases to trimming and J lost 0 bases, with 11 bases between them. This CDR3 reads CSAKDVLSTDTQYF. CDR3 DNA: TGCAGTGCTAAAGACGTCTTAAGCACAGATACGCAGTATTTT.

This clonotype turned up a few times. CDR3 in DNA: TGTGCCAGCTCACCCGGACAGGGGGGGAGCGAGCAGTACTTC. Protein sequence: CASSPGQGGSEQYF. The chain employs TRBV18 and TRBJ2-7; 10 bases line up with TRBD1. The CDR3 contains 14 residues. CDR1 and CDR2 from the germline V gene are KGHSH and LQKENI. The V segment lost 3 bases and the J segment 6 bases; nucleotides outside the gene matches: 5.

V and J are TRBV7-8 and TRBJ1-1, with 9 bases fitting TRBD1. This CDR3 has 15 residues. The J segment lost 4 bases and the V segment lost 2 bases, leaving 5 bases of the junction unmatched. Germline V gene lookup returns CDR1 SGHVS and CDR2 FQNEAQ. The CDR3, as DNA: TGTGCCAGCAGCTTACCGGGACAGGGTGTCACTGAAGCTTTCTTT. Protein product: CASSLPGQGVTEAFF.